This T cell receptor beta chain was recovered during a study of T cell responses to AZD1222 COVID-19 vaccine. Study summary: Second doses at about 4 or about 12 weeks were pooled. Overall study results and limits: Breadth and depth of Spike-specific TCRs rose after two AZD1222 doses. Recipients of AZD1222 seropositive at baseline numbered only 5 to 7.

Of note for this clone: What it binds is not known.

Using immunoSEQ multiplex PCR, the repertoire was profiled, and TCRdb retains in-frame clones only, with some absent. The sample yields some 97,000 clones, 80% to 90% seen once. Germline V gives CDR1 MDHEN, CDR2 SYDVKM. This CDR3 has 13 amino acids. V was pared by 5 bases and J by 18 bases, with 13 bases of the junction left unmatched. The sequence came from an adult in good health. The chain couples TRBV28 to TRBJ1-6, with TRBD1 matching 7 bases. The starting material was peripheral blood, obtained on day 0 of AZD1222 vaccination. CDR3: CASSPLQTGPNHF. The CDR3 DNA is TGTGCCAGCAGTCCTCTTCAGACAGGGCCAAACCACTTT.